The 10 T cell receptor beta chains given below trace back to one sample, sequenced in a study of tumor-infiltrating lymphocytes in primary liver carcinoma. Unsorted whole blood supplied the RNA, and germline DNA was extracted too. From 500 ng of total RNA, TCR beta-specific cDNA was reverse-transcribed using a constant-region primer. Each TCR beta library was derived from three nested multiplex PCR rounds that employed slightly modified ARM-PCR. Each of the first two PCR rounds ran nine to ten cycles with TRBV1-TRBV30 forward and C-beta reverse primers. TCRdb re-called the multiplex PCR reads with MiXCR, one entry per CDR3 protein. The table includes 300,000 to 400,000 distinct CDR3 sequences, 65% detected once. Material: peripheral blood. The receptors were gathered from a man aged 40-49 years with primary liver carcinoma and hepatitis B virus infection.

The gene calls are TRBV30 and TRBJ1-1, with no clear D. The CDR3 length is 13 residues. Trimming left V 3 bases short and J 1 base short, with 9 bases between. Germline V gene sequence: CDR1 GTSNPN, CDR2 SVGIG (reference sequence). CDR3 sequence reads: CAWRVQTNTEAFF. CDR3 DNA sequence: TGTGCCTGGAGAGTACAGACGAACACTGAAGCTTTCTTT.

This clonotype was seen only a few times. The chain carries TRBV5-6 and TRBJ2-2; unclear D gene. From germline, CDR1 is SGHDT and CDR2 YYEEEE. The germline V and J ends were trimmed by 4 bases and 0 bases, with 10 bases remaining between them. CDR3 size: 15 residues. The CDR3 spells CASSPGPTNTGELFF. CDR3 sequence (DNA): TGTGCCAGCAGCCCAGGACCCACGAACACCGGGGAGCTGTTTTTT. The whole variable domain, filled in from reference TRBV5-6 and TRBJ2-2, reads DAGVTQSPTHLIKTRGQQVTLRCSPKSGHDTVSWYQQALGQGPQFIFQYYEEEERQRGNFPDRFSGHQFPNYSSELNVNALLLGDSALYLCASSPGPTNTGELFFGEGSRLTVL.

This clonotype was seen repeatedly, ten times or more. The J gene is TRBJ1-1, the V gene TRBV10-3; a weak D match, TRBD1 (6 bases). Trimming removed 3 bases from V and 0 bases from J, with 17 bases in between. The CDR3 contains 17 residues. Germline assignment: CDR1 ENHRY and CDR2 SYGVKD. CDR3 amino acids: CAISDSATQGMNTEAFF. CDR3 coding DNA: TGTGCCATCAGTGATTCGGCTACCCAGGGGATGAACACTGAAGCTTTCTTT.

With respect to this clonotype: The CDR3 ends on some other residue instead of the conserved phenylalanine or tryptophan, so this is likely a read error. CDR3 protein: CSVEESANTQYL. The CDR3 nucleotides read TGTAGCGTTGAAGAGTCGGCAAATACGCAGTATTTA. V usage is TRBV29-1 and J usage is TRBJ2-3; a possible D gene is TRBD2 (5 bases). The CDR3 length is 12 residues. CDR1 and CDR2 from the germline V gene are SQVTM and ANQGSEA.

With regard to this clonotype: A read error may be the cause here, since a much bigger clone is one base away. This chain joins TRBV6-5 and TRBJ1-1; D ambiguous. Germline lookup yields CDR1 MNHEY and CDR2 SVGAGI. The CDR3 is 16 residues long. CDR3 bases: TGTGCCAGCAGTTACCGACCGACCGCCATGGGCACTGAAGCTTCCTTT. As protein: CASSYRPTAMGTEASF.

Of note for this clonotype: The junction differs from germline at one of its ends, possibly a read error. The chain employs TRBV6-2 or TRBV6-3 and TRBJ2-5, with TRBD2 identical over 7 bases. The germline V gene encodes CDR1 MNHEY and CDR2 SVGEGT. CDR3 length: 14 amino acids. CDR3 residues: CAGRTRLAQETQYF. In DNA form, the CDR3 reads TGTGCCGGCAGAACGAGACTAGCTCAGGAGACCCAGTACTTC.

This clonotype was picked up a small number of times. V and J are TRBV6-6 and TRBJ1-5; D is perhaps TRBD1 (5 bases). The ends were cut back, 1 base at V and 5 bases at J, with 12 bases in the middle. The germline V gene encodes CDR1 MNHNY and CDR2 SVGAGI (reference sequence). This CDR3 spans 15 amino acids. The CDR3 sequence is CASSYWRGGDQPQHF. The CDR3 DNA is TGTGCCAGCAGTTACTGGAGGGGAGGGGATCAGCCCCAGCATTTT.

This clonotype has a count of ten or more. V and J are TRBV6-2 or TRBV6-3 and TRBJ2-7, with 9 bases identical to TRBD1. Germline trimming cut 9 bases from V and 0 bases from J; bases unmatched to any gene: 9. This CDR3 is 15 amino acids long. Per the germline V gene, CDR1 is MNHEY and CDR2 is SVGEGT. CDR3 bases: TGTGCCAGTACCGGAACAGGGGGCTACTCCTACGAGCAGTACTTC. This gives the protein CASTGTGGYSYEQYF.

With regard to this clonotype: Possible read error: a much larger clone is one base away. The chain couples TRBV12-3 or TRBV12-4 to TRBJ2-1; D not certain. Between the trimmed V and J ends, which lost 6 bases and 0 bases, there was a span of 15 bases. This CDR3 has 16 residues. The CDR3 is CASRIRGRSSYNEQFF. CDR3 DNA: TGTGCCAGCAGAATTAGAGGCAGGAGCTCCTACAATGAGCAGTTCTTC.

About this clonotype itself: A much bigger clone sits one base away, suggesting this may be a read error. The chain has TRBV4-2 and TRBJ2-1; 7 positions agree with TRBD1. CDR1 and CDR2 (germline): LGHNA, YNFKEQ. The CDR3 totals 15 residues. The CDR3 is CANSQSHDRDNEQFF. For the CDR3, the DNA is TGTGCCAACAGCCAAAGCCATGACAGGGACAATGAGCAGTTCTTC.